This entry features one TCR beta chain sequence. Antigen specificity is unknown. This CDR3 has 12 amino acids. The V and J ends lost 6 bases and 8 bases respectively, with 13 bases between them. This sample is part of a study of T-cell reconstitution after alpha-beta-depleted transplantation in children. General observations from the study: Expanded clones from the graft, numbering several hundred, reportedly supplied alpha-beta T cells about two months after transplant. Recipient T cells and thymic progenitors that survived were the source of the high TCRbeta diversity seen at day 60 in some patients. Most T-cell counts and diversity one year after the transplant came from T cells that were newly produced.

The TCRbeta library incorporated unique molecular identifiers. TCRdb re-analysed the PCR reads in MiXCR, keeping a single row per CDR3 protein. This table holds a few hundred thousand distinct CDR3 sequences, around 25% found once. The rearrangement uses TRBV12-3 or TRBV12-4 and TRBJ1-1; the D is unclear. The sequences come from PBMCs, mostly from graft donor cells, collected 360 days after TCRalphabeta/CD19-depleted stem cell transplant. The receptor comes from a female patient aged 2 to 10 who had a stem cell transplant for congenital amegakaryocytic thrombocytopenia, so the T cells may come from the graft donor. The CDR3 reads CASRGRASEAFF. CDR3 bases: TGTGCCAGCAGAGGCCGGGCATCCGAAGCTTTCTTT.